Listed here is a single T cell receptor beta chain. The PCR had 60 Vbeta and 13 Jbeta primers. Using immunoSEQ multiplex PCR, the repertoire was profiled, and TCRdb retains in-frame clones only, with some absent. In the table there are about 98,000 clones, roughly 81% of which are singletons. The V end lost 8 bases, the J end lost 2 bases, and 13 bases lay between the germline ends. From germline, CDR1 is MDHEN and CDR2 SYDVKM. The CDR3 runs to 14 residues. This specimen comes from a study of cytomegalovirus exposure and HLA in healthy donors. The sample was PBMCs. The sequence came from a man in his forties in good health and CMV-seronegative. This chain connects TRBV28 to TRBJ2-1, with D possibly matching TRBD1 (6 bases). The chain's CDR3 is CASSDSFPYNEQFF. DNA of the CDR3: TGTGCCAGCTCGGACAGTTTCCCCTACAATGAGCAGTTCTTC.